This is a list of T cell receptor beta chains from one sample in a study of PD-1 blockade in classical Hodgkin lymphoma. TCRdb keeps only in-frame clones here, not all; method: immunoSEQ multiplex PCR. The table has about 98,000 clones, more than 80% seen once. The material sequenced was peripheral blood mononuclear cells (PBMCs), taken before the second cycle of nivolumab. Every receptor here comes from a human donor with classical Hodgkin lymphoma. The CDR3 runs from the conserved cysteine through the conserved F or W. The D gene is left open where the match is weak. The size of a clone is reported for some rows only, either as once, few or many, or as a class for expanded clones.

length: 14
D: NA
V: TRBV2
J: TRBJ2-3
size: NA
DNA: TGTGCCAGCAGTGATGTGCTGGCGCAGGATACGCAGTATTTT
CDR3: CASSDVLAQDTQYF

length: 15
D: NA
V: TRBV5-1
J: TRBJ1-2
size: NA
DNA: TGCGCCAGCAGCTTGACGCAGGCGTCTAACTATGGCTACACCTTC
CDR3: CASSLTQASNYGYTF

length: 16
D: TRBD1
V: TRBV4-1
J: TRBJ1-5
size: NA
DNA: TGCGCCAGCAGCCAAGGACAGGGACAAAACAATCAGCCCCAGCATTTT
CDR3: CASSQGQGQNNQPQHF

length: 14
D: NA
V: TRBV5-1
J: TRBJ2-5
size: NA
DNA: TGCGCCAGCAGCCTGGCGGGGATTGAGGAGACCCAGTACTTC
CDR3: CASSLAGIEETQYF

length: 16
D: NA
V: TRBV7-9
J: TRBJ1-4
size: medium-sized
DNA: TGTGCCAGCAGCTTAGCTGTGAGGCGGGAGAATGAAAAACTGTTTTTT
CDR3: CASSLAVRRENEKLFF

length: 16
D: TRBD2
V: TRBV9
J: TRBJ2-2
size: NA
DNA: TGTGCCAGCAGCGTGACTAGCGGGGAGAACACCGGGGAGCTGTTTTTT
CDR3: CASSVTSGENTGELFF

length: 16
D: NA
V: TRBV5-6
J: TRBJ2-1
size: NA
DNA: TGTGCCAGCAGCTTGGTCTATGGGGGAGTCCTGATTGAGCAGTTCTTC
CDR3: CASSLVYGGVLIEQFF

length: 14
D: NA
V: TRBV9
J: TRBJ1-2
size: NA
DNA: TGTGCCAGCAGCCCCTCGGGGGGGATCTATGGCTACACCTTC
CDR3: CASSPSGGIYGYTF

length: 17
D: TRBD1
V: TRBV4-2
J: TRBJ2-3
size: NA
DNA: TGTGCCAGCAGCCGGGACAGGTCTGGGCGAGGGACAGATACGCAGTATTTT
CDR3: CASSRDRSGRGTDTQYF

length: 14
D: TRBD1
V: TRBV19
J: TRBJ1-1
size: NA
DNA: TGTGCCAGTACCTTGACAGGGATGAACACTGAAGCTTTCTTT
CDR3: CASTLTGMNTEAFF

length: 12
D: NA
V: TRBV29-1
J: TRBJ2-5
size: NA
DNA: TGCAGCGTTGACCCCCCCAAAGAGACCCAGTACTTC
CDR3: CSVDPPKETQYF

length: 12
D: NA
V: TRBV2
J: TRBJ1-2
size: NA
DNA: TGTGCCAGCAGAGAACAGAACTATGGCTACACCTTC
CDR3: CASREQNYGYTF

length: 16
D: TRBD1
V: TRBV30
J: TRBJ1-1
size: NA
DNA: TGTGCCTGGACCCGCCCGGACAGGAACATGAACACTGAAGCTTTCTTT
CDR3: CAWTRPDRNMNTEAFF

length: 15
D: TRBD1
V: TRBV9
J: TRBJ1-4
size: few
DNA: TGTGCCAGCAGCGCAGGGGACAGCCGAGAGGAAAAACTGTTTTTT
CDR3: CASSAGDSREEKLFF

length: 13
D: NA
V: TRBV5-6
J: TRBJ1-1
size: NA
DNA: TGTGCCAGCAGCTTTGAGGGAAACACTGAAGCTTTCTTT
CDR3: CASSFEGNTEAFF

length: 19
D: TRBD1
V: TRBV10-3
J: TRBJ2-3
size: NA
DNA: TGTGCCATCAGGGGAAACAGGGGTCGGATCCCGCCGCACACAGATACGCAGTATTTT
CDR3: CAIRGNRGRIPPHTDTQYF

length: 13
D: NA
V: TRBV2
J: TRBJ2-5
size: NA
DNA: TGTGCCAGCACTTTTCGCCCCGAAGGGACCCAGTACTTC
CDR3: CASTFRPEGTQYF

length: 16
D: TRBD1
V: TRBV4-1
J: TRBJ2-2
size: NA
DNA: TGCGCCAGCAGCCAAGAGACAGGGGGCTTAGCCGGGGAGCTGTTTTTT
CDR3: CASSQETGGLAGELFF

length: 15
D: TRBD1
V: TRBV19
J: TRBJ2-1
size: NA
DNA: TGTGCCAGTAGTATAGGGACAGGGTTGTACAATGAGCAGTTCTTC
CDR3: CASSIGTGLYNEQFF

length: 14
D: NA
V: TRBV10-1
J: TRBJ2-7
size: NA
DNA: TGCGCCAGCAGTCCCATGGGCAGGACCTACGAGCAGTACTTC
CDR3: CASSPMGRTYEQYF

length: 14
D: NA
V: TRBV11-3
J: TRBJ2-7
size: NA
DNA: TGTGCCAGCAGCCCCTCTGCGGTCTCCTACGAGCAGTACTTC
CDR3: CASSPSAVSYEQYF

length: 15
D: NA
V: TRBV5-1
J: TRBJ2-2
size: NA
DNA: TGCGCCAGCAGCCCGGGGAATGCGAACACCGGGGAGCTGTTTTTT
CDR3: CASSPGNANTGELFF

length: 17
D: TRBD1
V: TRBV7-9
J: TRBJ1-2
size: few
DNA: TGTGCCAGCAGCTTAGCGGGACAGGTGAGGTCGAGCTATGGCTACACCTTC
CDR3: CASSLAGQVRSSYGYTF

length: 15
D: TRBD2
V: TRBV29-1
J: TRBJ2-3
size: NA
DNA: TGCAGCTGCACACCCACTAGCGGGAGCACAGATACGCAGTATTTT
CDR3: CSCTPTSGSTDTQYF

length: 13
D: TRBD2
V: TRBV10-3
J: TRBJ2-7
size: NA
DNA: TGTGCCATCAGGGGGACTACCTACGACGAGCAGTACTTC
CDR3: CAIRGTTYDEQYF

length: 15
D: NA
V: TRBV15
J: TRBJ1-2
size: NA
DNA: TGTGCCACCAGCAGGAGTGGGTGGATTAACTATGGCTACACCTTC
CDR3: CATSRSGWINYGYTF

length: 15
D: NA
V: TRBV5-1
J: TRBJ2-7
size: NA
DNA: TGCGCCAGCAGCTTGGTATCAGGGGAGTCCTACGAGCAGTACTTC
CDR3: CASSLVSGESYEQYF

length: 16
D: NA
V: TRBV21-1
J: TRBJ2-3
size: NA
DNA: TGTGCCAGCAGCGCGGGACTAGCGAGAAGCACAGATACGCAGTATTTT
CDR3: CASSAGLARSTDTQYF

length: 13
D: NA
V: TRBV2
J: TRBJ1-4
size: once
DNA: TGTGCCAGCAGTGAAGGGGGTCAGGAAAAACTGTTTTTT
CDR3: CASSEGGQEKLFF

length: 14
D: NA
V: TRBV27
J: TRBJ2-5
size: once
DNA: TGTGCCAGCAGTCGACATGCGGGGTTGGAGACCCAGTACTTC
CDR3: CASSRHAGLETQYF

length: 13
D: NA
V: TRBV7-2
J: TRBJ2-7
size: NA
DNA: TGTGCCAGCAGCTTCACAGGGAACTACGAGCAGTACTTC
CDR3: CASSFTGNYEQYF